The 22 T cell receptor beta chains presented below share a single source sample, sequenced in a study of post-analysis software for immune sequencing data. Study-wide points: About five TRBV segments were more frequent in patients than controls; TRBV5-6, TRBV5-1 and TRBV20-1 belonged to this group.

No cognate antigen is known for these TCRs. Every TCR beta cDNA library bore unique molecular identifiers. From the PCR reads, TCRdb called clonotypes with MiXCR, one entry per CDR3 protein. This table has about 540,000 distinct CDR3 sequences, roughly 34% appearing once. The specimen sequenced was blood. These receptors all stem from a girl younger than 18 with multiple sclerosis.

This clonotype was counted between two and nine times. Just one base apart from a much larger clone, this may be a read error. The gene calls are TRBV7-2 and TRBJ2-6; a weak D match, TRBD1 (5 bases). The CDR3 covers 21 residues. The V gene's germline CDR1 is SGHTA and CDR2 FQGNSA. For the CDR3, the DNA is TGTGCCAGCAGCTTAGCAATGATTCAGGCAGGCGCCATCTCTGGGGCCAACGTCCCGACTTTC. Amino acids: CASSLAMIQAGAISGANVPTF.

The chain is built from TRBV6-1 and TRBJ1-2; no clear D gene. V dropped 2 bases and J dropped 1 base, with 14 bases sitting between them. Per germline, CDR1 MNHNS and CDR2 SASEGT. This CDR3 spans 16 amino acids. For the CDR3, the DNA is TGTGCCAGCAGTGAACTCGACGGCGCACTTAACTATGGCTACACCTTC. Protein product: CASSELDGALNYGYTF.

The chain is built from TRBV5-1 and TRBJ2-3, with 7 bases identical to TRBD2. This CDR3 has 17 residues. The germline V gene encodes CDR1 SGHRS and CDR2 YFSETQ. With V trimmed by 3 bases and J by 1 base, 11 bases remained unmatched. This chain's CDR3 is CASSWPLAAGGTDTQYF. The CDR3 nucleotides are TGCGCCAGCAGCTGGCCCCTAGCGGCTGGAGGCACAGATACGCAGTATTTT. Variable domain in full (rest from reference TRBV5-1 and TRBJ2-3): KAGVTQTPRYLIKTRGQQVTLSCSPISGHRSVSWYQQTPGQGLQFLFEYFSETQRNKGNFPGRFSGRQFSNSRSEMNVSTLELGDSALYLCASSWPLAAGGTDTQYFGPGTRLTVL.

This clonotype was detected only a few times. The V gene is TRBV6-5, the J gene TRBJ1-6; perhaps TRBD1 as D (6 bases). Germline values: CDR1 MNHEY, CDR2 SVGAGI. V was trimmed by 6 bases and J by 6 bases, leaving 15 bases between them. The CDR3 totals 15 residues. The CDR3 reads CASRIQGGSNSPLHF. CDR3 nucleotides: TGTGCCAGCAGAATACAGGGCGGGAGTAATTCACCCCTCCACTTT.

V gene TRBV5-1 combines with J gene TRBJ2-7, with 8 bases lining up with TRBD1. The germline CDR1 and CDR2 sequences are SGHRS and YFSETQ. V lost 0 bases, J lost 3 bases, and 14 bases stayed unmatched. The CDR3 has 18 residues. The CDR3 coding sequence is TGCGCCAGCAGCTTGGGTGGGACAGGTCCGTTGAGGAGCTACGAGCAGTACTTC. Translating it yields CASSLGGTGPLRSYEQYF.

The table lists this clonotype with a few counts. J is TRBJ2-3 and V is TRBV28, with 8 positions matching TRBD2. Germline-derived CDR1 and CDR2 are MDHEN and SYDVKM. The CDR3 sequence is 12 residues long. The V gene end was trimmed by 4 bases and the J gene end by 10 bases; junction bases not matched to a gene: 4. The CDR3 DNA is TGTGCCAGCAGTTGGCGGGGGGCGCCGCAGTATTTT. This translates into CASSWRGAPQYF.

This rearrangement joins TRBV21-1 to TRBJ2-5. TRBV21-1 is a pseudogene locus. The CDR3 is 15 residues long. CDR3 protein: CASSKEARYQETQYF. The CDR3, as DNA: TGTGCCAGCAGCAAAGAAGCGCGGTACCAAGAGACCCAGTACTTC.

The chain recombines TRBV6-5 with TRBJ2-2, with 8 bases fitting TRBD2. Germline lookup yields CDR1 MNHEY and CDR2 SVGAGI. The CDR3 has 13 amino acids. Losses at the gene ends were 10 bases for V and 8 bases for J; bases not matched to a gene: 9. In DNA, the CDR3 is TGTGCCACCAGGACGGGAGGGAGGGGGGAGCTGTTTTTT. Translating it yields CATRTGGRGELFF.

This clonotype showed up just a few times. The CDR3 region is CSAREGGHSNQPQHF. Here the CDR3 DNA reads TGCAGTGCTAGAGAAGGGGGTCATAGCAATCAGCCCCAGCATTTT. This chain joins TRBV20-1 and TRBJ1-5; maybe TRBD1 (6 bases). The CDR3 contains 15 residues. With 0 bases removed from V and 0 bases from J, the gap between germline ends came to 9 bases. Germline V gene lookup returns CDR1 DFQATT and CDR2 SNEGSKA (reference sequence).

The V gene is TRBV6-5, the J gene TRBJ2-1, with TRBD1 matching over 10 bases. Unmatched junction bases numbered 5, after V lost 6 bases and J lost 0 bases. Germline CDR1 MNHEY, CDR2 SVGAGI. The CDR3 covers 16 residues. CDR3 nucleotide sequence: TGTGCCAGCAGCTGGGACAGGGGACGCTCCTACAATGAGCAGTTCTTC. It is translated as CASSWDRGRSYNEQFF.

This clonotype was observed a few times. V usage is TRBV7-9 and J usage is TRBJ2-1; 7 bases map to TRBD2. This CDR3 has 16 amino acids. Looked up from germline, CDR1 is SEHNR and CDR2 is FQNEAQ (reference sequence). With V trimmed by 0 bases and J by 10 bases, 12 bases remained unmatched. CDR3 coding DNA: TGTGCCAGCAGCTTAGCTGGAGCGGGGCTAGTGAACGAGCAGTTCTTC. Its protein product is CASSLAGAGLVNEQFF.

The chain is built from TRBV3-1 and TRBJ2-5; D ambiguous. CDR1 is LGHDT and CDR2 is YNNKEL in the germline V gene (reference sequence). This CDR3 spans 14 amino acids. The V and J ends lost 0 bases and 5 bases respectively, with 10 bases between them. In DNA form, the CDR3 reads TGTGCCAGCAGCCAAGATAAGCTGGTGGAGACCCAGTACTTC. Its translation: CASSQDKLVETQYF.

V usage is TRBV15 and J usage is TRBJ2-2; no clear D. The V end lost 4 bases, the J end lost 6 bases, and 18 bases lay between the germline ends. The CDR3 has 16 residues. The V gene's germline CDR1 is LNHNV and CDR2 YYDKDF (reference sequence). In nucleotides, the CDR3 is TGTGCCACCAGCATTCACACCGTAACAACTCCCGGGGAGCTGTTTTTT. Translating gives CATSIHTVTTPGELFF.

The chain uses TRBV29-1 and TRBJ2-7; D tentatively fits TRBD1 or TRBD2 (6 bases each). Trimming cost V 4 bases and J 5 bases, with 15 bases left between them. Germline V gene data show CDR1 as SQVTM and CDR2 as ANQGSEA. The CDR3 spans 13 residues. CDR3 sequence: CSVVQKGGNEQYF. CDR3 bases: TGCAGCGTTGTTCAAAAAGGGGGGAACGAGCAGTACTTC.

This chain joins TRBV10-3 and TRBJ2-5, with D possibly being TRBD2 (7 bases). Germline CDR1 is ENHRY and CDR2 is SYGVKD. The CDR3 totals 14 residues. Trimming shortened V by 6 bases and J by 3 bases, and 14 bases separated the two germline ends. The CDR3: CAIREPGGEETQYF. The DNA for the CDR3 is TGTGCCATCAGGGAGCCGGGGGGCGAAGAGACCCAGTACTTC.

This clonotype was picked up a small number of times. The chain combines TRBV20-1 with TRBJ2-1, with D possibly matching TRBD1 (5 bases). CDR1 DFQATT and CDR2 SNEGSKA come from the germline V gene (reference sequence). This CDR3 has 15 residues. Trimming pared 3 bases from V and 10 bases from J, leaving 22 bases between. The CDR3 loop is CSASALGLQYMEQFF. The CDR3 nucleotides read TGCAGTGCTAGCGCCCTGGGGCTACAGTATATGGAGCAGTTCTTC.

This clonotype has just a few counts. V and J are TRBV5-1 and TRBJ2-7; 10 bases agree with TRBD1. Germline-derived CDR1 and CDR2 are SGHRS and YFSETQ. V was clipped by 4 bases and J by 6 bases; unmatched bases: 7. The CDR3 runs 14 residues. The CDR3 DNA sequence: TGCGCCAGCAGCCGAGACGGACAGGGGGTCGAGCAGTACTTC. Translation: CASSRDGQGVEQYF.

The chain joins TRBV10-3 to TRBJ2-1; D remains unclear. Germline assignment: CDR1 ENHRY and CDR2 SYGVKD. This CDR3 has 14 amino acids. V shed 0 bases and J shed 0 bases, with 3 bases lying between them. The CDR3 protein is CAISESNSYNEQFF. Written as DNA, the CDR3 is TGTGCCATCAGTGAGTCGAACTCCTACAATGAGCAGTTCTTC.

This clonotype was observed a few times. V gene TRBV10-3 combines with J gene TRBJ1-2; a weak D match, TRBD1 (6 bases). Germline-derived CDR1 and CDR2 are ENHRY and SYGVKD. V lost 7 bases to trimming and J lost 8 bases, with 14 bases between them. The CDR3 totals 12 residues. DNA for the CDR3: TGTGCCATCACGGGCAGGGGTGGCGGCTACACCTTC. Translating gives CAITGRGGGYTF.

The CDR3 nucleotides read TGTGCCAGCAGCCAAGAGGTAGTGGGTTACTATGGCTACACCTTC. Protein: CASSQEVVGYYGYTF. The chain has TRBV3-1 and TRBJ1-2; D call uncertain. The CDR3 contains 15 residues. Trimming stripped 0 bases from V and 3 bases from J, with 11 bases between. The germline gives CDR1 LGHDT, CDR2 YNNKEL (reference sequence). The full variable domain, completed using reference TRBV3-1 and TRBJ1-2, is DTAVSQTPKYLVTQMGNDKSIKCEQNLGHDTMYWYKQDSKKFLKIMFSYNNKELIINETVPNRFSPKSPDKAHLNLHINSLELGDSAVYFCASSQEVVGYYGYTFGSGTRLTVV.

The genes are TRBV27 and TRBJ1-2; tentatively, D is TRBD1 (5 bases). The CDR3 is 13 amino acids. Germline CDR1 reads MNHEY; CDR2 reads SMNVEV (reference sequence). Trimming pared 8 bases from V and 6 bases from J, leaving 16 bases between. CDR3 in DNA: TGTGCCAGCGGCGGGACCGGCCTAAATGGCTACACCTTC. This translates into CASGGTGLNGYTF.

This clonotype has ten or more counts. The DNA of the CDR3 is TGTGCCAGCAGTTTAAGGGCCGGGGGCGTCCAAGGGCCCCAGCATTTT. Amino acid sequence: CASSLRAGGVQGPQHF. The rearrangement joins TRBV28 to TRBJ1-5, with D possibly being TRBD1 (6 bases). Deletions cut 2 bases from V and 9 bases from J, with 20 bases between. The CDR3 contains 16 residues. Germline lookup yields CDR1 MDHEN and CDR2 SYDVKM.